Below, one TCR beta chain is given with its context. Participant age was about 18 to 89 years, and participants resided in fewer than 25 US areas. The sample originates from a study of blood T cell repertoires in COVID-19. Produced via immunoSEQ multiplex PCR; TCRdb's table is partial and in-frame only. Of 150,000 to 200,000 clones in the sample, over 70% were seen once. The CDR3 spans 15 residues. The germline CDR1 and CDR2 sequences are MNHEY and SVGAGI. Trimming cost V 2 bases and J 8 bases; bases outside gene matches: 7. Sequences were obtained from PBMCs or T cells enriched from blood (not recorded which). The gene calls are TRBV6-5 and TRBJ2-1; 9 nucleotides align to TRBD2. The sequence derives from a man aged 45-65 years who had recovered from COVID-19. The CDR3 DNA sequence: TGTGCCAGCAGTTACGTGCGGGGGGGCCAGGATGAGCAGTTCTTC. Translating it yields CASSYVRGGQDEQFF.